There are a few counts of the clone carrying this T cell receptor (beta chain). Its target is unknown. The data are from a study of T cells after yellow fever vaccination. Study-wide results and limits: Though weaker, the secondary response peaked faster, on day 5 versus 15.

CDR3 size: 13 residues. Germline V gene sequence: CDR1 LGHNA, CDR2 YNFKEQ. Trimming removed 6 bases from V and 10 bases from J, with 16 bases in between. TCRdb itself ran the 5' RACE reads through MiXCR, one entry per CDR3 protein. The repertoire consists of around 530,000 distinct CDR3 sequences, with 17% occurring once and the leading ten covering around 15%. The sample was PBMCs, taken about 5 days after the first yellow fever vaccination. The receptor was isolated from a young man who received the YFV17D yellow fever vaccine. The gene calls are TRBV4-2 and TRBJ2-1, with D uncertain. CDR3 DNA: TGTGCCAGCAGTCACGTTTCCGAAAAGGAGCAGTTCTTC. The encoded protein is CASSHVSEKEQFF.